This is a list of T cell receptor beta chains from one sample in a study of control samples from healthy donors and cancer patients. Assay: immunoSEQ multiplex PCR; the TCRdb copy retains only in-frame clones and omits some. The sample shows some 78,000 clones, 85% to 90% of them seen only once. Material for sequencing was blood. These receptors all come from a woman aged 55-70 years in good health. CDR3s include the opening cysteine and the closing phenylalanine or tryptophan. D genes are given only for firm matches. Clone size is stated in some rows and not others, as once, few, many or a class when expanded.

>TRBD1|TRBJ2-6|NA|TRBV5-1
TGCGCCAGCAGCTTGGCGGACAGGGGGCGCGGTGGGGCCAACGTCCTGACTTTC
CASSLADRGRGGANVLTF
>NA|TRBJ1-1|once|TRBV7-9
TGTGCCAGCAGCGTCGGAAGGGGAAGAGGGACTGAAGCTTTCTTT
CASSVGRGRGTEAFF
>NA|TRBJ2-5|NA|TRBV20-1
TGCAGTGCTAGTATCCTGGTAAACCCCTTCCAAGAGACCCAGTACTTC
CSASILVNPFQETQYF
>NA|TRBJ1-1|NA|TRBV5-1
TGCGCCAGCAGCTCCCTGGGTGGGGGGAACACTGAAGCTTTCTTT
CASSSLGGGNTEAFF
>TRBD1|TRBJ2-5|NA|TRBV7-8
TGTGCCAGCAGCACGACAGGGGGCACACAAGAGACCCAGTACTTC
CASSTTGGTQETQYF
>NA|TRBJ1-2|NA|TRBV19
TGTGCCAGTAGTATCTCTTGGGGCCTCTATGGCTACACCTTC
CASSISWGLYGYTF
>NA|TRBJ1-5|NA|TRBV28
TGTGCCAGCGGTCCGGGACACCGAAACAATCAGCCCCAGCATTTT
CASGPGHRNNQPQHF
>TRBD1|TRBJ1-2|NA|TRBV11-3
TGTGCCAGCAGCCAGGGGACAGCCCTCACTTACTATGGCTACACCTTC
CASSQGTALTYYGYTF
>TRBD2|TRBJ2-1|NA|TRBV19
TGTGCCAGTATTGCTCCGGGACTAGCGGGTTCCAATGAGCAGTTCTTC
CASIAPGLAGSNEQFF
>TRBD1|TRBJ2-6|once|TRBV29-1
TGCAGCGTTGAAGATCTGCGGACAGGAGTCTCTGGGGCCAACGTCCTGACTTTC
CSVEDLRTGVSGANVLTF
>TRBD1|TRBJ1-2|medium-sized|TRBV7-2
TGTGCCAGCAGCTTGGGACAGGGTGAGGGTGGCTACACCTTC
CASSLGQGEGGYTF
>NA|TRBJ2-5|NA|TRBV5-1
TGCGCCAGCAGGCTCACCCCCGGGACAACACTTCAAGAGACCCAGTACTTC
CASRLTPGTTLQETQYF
>TRBD1|TRBJ1-1|NA|TRBV5-1
TGCGCCAGCCGACAGACAGGGGGGAACACTGAAGCTTTCTTT
CASRQTGGNTEAFF
>NA|TRBJ2-3|NA|TRBV3-1/TRBV3-2
TGTGCCAGCAGCCCACCCATCCCGGGCCCTTCCCAGAATACGCAGTATTTT
CASSPPIPGPSQNTQYF
>TRBD1|TRBJ1-2|NA|TRBV7-9
TGTGCCAGCAGCTCGTCAGGGGGCTCCGACTATGGCTACACCTTC
CASSSSGGSDYGYTF
>NA|TRBJ2-7|NA|TRBV23-1
TGCGCCAGCAGTCAAATCACTAGCTACGAGCAGTACTTC
CASSQITSYEQYF
>NA|TRBJ2-3|NA|TRBV7-9
TGTGCCAGCAGAAGGGCAGGGTGGAAAGATACGCAGTATTTT
CASRRAGWKDTQYF
>NA|TRBJ2-2|NA|TRBV9
TGTGCCAGCAGCGTAGATCAGGGGTCAGGGGAGCTGTTTTTT
CASSVDQGSGELFF
>NA|TRBJ1-2|NA|TRBV7-8
TGTGCCAGCGGGACCACCGGCTACACCTTC
CASGTTGYTF
>NA|TRBJ1-2|NA|TRBV7-6
TGTGCCAGCAGCTTAGGTCCAGCCTTCTATGGCTACACCTTC
CASSLGPAFYGYTF
>TRBD2|TRBJ2-5|NA|TRBV4-1
TGCGCCAGCAGCCAAGACCCGGGACTAGCGGGAGGGCTGATAGAGACCCAGTACTTC
CASSQDPGLAGGLIETQYF
>NA|TRBJ1-5|NA|TRBV29-1
TGCAGCGTTGGGGATTCTGAAACTCAGCCCCAGCATTTT
CSVGDSETQPQHF
>TRBD1|TRBJ1-5|NA|TRBV6-6
TGTGCCAGCAGTTCTATTGGGACAGGGGGCAATCAGCCCCAGCATTTT
CASSSIGTGGNQPQHF
>NA|TRBJ1-1|NA|TRBV15
TGTGCCACCAGCAGGGACCCTCGGGCTAACACTGAAGCTTTCTTT
CATSRDPRANTEAFF
>NA|TRBJ1-3|NA|TRBV5-1
TGCGCCAGCAGCTTTGGCGGTAGGGCTTCTGGAAACACCATATATTTT
CASSFGGRASGNTIYF
>NA|TRBJ2-6|NA|TRBV4-2
TGTGCCAGCAGCCAAGATCCAGGCATAAGCTCTGGGGCCAACGTCCTGACTTTC
CASSQDPGISSGANVLTF
>NA|TRBJ1-2|NA|TRBV2
TGTGCCAGCAGTGAAAGGTTAGGCTATGGCTACACCTTC
CASSERLGYGYTF
>TRBD1|TRBJ1-1|few|TRBV2
TGTGCCAGCGGGACAGGGTGGACTGAAGCTTTCTTT
CASGTGWTEAFF